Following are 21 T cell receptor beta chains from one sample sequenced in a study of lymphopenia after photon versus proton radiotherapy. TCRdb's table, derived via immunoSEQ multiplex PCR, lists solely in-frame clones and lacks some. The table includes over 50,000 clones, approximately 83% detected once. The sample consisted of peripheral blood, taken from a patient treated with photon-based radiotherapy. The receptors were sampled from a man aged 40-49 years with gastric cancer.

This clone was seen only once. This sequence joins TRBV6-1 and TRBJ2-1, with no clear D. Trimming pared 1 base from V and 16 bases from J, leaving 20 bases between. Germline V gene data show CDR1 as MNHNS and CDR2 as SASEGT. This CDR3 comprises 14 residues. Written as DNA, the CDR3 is TGTGCCAGCAGTGAAGGAGTACAGAACAGATTTGGATTCTTC. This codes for CASSEGVQNRFGFF.

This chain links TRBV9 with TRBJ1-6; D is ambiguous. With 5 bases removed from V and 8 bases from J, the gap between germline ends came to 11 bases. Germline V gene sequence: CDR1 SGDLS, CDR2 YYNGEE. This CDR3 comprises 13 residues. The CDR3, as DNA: TGTGCCAGCAGTCGGAACGCGGATTCACCCCTCCACTTT. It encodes CASSRNADSPLHF.

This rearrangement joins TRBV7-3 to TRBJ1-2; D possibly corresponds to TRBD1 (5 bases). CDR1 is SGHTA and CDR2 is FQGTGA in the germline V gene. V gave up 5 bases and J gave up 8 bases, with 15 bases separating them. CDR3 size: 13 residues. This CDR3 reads CASSPLGTGGYTF. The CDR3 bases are TGTGCCAGCAGCCCGCTTGGGACGGGAGGCTACACCTTC.

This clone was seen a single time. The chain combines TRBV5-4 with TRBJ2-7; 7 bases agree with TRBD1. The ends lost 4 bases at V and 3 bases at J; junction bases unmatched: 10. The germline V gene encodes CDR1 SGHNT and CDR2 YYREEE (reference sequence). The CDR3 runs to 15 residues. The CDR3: CASSPPGQTFYEQYF. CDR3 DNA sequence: TGTGCCAGCAGCCCTCCGGGACAGACATTCTACGAGCAGTACTTC.

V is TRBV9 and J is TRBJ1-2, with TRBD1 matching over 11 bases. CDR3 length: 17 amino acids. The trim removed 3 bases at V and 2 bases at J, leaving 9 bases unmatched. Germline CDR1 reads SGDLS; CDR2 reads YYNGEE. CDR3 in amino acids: CASSAAGTGGRNYGYTF. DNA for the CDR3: TGTGCCAGCAGCGCAGCGGGGACAGGGGGGAGGAACTATGGCTACACCTTC.

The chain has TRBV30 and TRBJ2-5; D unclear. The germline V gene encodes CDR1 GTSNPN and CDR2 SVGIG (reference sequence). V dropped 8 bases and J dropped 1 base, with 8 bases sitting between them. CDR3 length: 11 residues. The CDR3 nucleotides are TGTGCCGGGCAAGGCCAAGAGACCCAGTACTTC. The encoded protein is CAGQGQETQYF.

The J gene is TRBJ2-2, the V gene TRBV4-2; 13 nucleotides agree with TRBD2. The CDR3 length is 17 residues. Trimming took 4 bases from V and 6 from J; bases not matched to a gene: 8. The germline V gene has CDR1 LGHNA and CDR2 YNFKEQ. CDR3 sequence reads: CASSRGTSGTRPGELFF. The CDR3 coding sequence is TGTGCCAGCAGCCGCGGGACTAGCGGGACTCGGCCCGGGGAGCTGTTTTTT.

The CDR3 here is CASSRGGATGELFF. The CDR3 DNA follows: TGTGCCAGCAGCCGCGGGGGGGCCACCGGGGAGCTGTTTTTT. This rearrangement joins TRBV7-2 to TRBJ2-2; 9 bases are a match to TRBD2. The V gene's germline CDR1 is SGHTA and CDR2 FQGNSA. The CDR3 is 14 amino acids. Trimming took 5 bases from V and 4 from J; bases not matched to a gene: 2. Full variable domain (outside the CDR3, taken from reference TRBV7-2 and TRBJ2-2): GAGVSQSPSNKVTEKGKDVELRCDPISGHTALYWYRQSLGQGLEFLIYFQGNSAPDKSGLPSDRFSAERTGGSVSTLTIQRTQQEDSAVYLCASSRGGATGELFFGEGSRLTVL.

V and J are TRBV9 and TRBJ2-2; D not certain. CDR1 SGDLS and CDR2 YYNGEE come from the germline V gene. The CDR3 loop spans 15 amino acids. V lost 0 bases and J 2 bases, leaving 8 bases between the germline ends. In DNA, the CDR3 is TGTGCCAGCAGCGTAGTAGGAGCAAACACCGGGGAGCTGTTTTTT. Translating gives CASSVVGANTGELFF. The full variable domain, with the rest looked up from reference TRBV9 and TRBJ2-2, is DSGVTQTPKHLITATGQRVTLRCSPRSGDLSVYWYQQSLDQGLQFLIQYYNGEERAKGNILERFSAQQFPDLHSELNLSSLELGDSALYFCASSVVGANTGELFFGEGSRLTVL.

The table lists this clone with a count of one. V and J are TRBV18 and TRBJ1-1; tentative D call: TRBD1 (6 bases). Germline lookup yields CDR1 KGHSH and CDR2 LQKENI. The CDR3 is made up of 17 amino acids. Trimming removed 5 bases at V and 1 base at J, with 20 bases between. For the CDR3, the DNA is TGTGCCAGCTCATCGGGGGCAGAGCCGACCGGGAACACTGAAGCTTTCTTT. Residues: CASSSGAEPTGNTEAFF.

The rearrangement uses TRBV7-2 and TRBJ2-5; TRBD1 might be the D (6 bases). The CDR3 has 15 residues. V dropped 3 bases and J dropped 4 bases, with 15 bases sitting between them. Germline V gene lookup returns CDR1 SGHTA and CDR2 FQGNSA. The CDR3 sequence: CASSFVMGAGETQYF. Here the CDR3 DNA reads TGTGCCAGCAGCTTCGTTATGGGGGCAGGAGAGACCCAGTACTTC.

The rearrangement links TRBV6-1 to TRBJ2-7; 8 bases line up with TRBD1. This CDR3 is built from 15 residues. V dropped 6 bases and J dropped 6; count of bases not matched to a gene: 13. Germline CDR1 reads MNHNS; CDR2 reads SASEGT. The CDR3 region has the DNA TGTGCCAGCAGGAAAGGGGCAGGGGGCGAGGGCGAGCAGTACTTC. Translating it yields CASRKGAGGEGEQYF.

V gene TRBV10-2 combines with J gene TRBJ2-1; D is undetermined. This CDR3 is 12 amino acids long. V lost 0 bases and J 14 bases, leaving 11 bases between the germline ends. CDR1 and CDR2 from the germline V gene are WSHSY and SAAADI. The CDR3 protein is CASSESETSEFF. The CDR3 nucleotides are TGCGCCAGCAGTGAGTCGGAGACTTCAGAGTTCTTC.

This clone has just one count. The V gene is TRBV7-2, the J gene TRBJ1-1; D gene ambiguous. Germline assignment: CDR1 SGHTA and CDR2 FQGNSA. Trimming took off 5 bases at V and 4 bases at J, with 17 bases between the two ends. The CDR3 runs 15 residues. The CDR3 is CASSASRGLVTEAFF. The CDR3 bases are TGTGCCAGCAGCGCATCCCGGGGTTTAGTCACTGAAGCTTTCTTT.

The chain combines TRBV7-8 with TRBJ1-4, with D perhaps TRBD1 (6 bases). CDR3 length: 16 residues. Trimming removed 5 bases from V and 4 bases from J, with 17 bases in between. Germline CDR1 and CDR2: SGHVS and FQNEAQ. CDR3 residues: CASSGRAGADNEKLFF. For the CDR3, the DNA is TGTGCCAGCAGCGGGCGAGCGGGGGCCGATAATGAAAAACTGTTTTTT.

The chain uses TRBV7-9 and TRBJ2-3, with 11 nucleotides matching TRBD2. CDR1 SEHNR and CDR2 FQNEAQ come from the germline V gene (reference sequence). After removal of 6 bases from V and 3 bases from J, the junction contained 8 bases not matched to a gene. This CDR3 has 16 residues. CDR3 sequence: CASSPPGLAATDTQYF. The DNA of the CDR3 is TGTGCCAGCAGTCCTCCGGGACTAGCGGCAACAGATACGCAGTATTTT.

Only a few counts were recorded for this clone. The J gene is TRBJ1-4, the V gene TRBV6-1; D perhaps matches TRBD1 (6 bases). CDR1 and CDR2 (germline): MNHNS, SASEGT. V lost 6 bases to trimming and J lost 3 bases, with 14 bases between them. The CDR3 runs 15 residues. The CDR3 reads CASREGGGANEKLFF. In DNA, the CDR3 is TGTGCCAGCAGGGAGGGGGGTGGAGCTAATGAAAAACTGTTTTTT.

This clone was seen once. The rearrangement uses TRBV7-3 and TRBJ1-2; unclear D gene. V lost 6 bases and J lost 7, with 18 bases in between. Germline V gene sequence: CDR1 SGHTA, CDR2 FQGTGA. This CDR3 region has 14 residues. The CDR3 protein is CASSSDGREAGYTF. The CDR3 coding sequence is TGTGCCAGCAGTTCCGATGGTAGAGAGGCTGGCTACACCTTC.

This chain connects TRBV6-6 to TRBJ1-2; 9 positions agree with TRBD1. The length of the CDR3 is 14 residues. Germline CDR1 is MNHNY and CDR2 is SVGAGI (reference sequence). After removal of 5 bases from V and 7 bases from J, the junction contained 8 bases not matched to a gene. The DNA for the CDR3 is TGTGCCAGCAGTGCACAGGGGGCGTTAGCTGGCTACACCTTC. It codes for CASSAQGALAGYTF.

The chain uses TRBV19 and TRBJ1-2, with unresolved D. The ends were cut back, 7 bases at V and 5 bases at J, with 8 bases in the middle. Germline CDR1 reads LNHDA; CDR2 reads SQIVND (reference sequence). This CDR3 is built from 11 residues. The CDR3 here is CASTLGYGYTF. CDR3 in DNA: TGTGCCAGTACCCTCGGGTATGGCTACACCTTC.

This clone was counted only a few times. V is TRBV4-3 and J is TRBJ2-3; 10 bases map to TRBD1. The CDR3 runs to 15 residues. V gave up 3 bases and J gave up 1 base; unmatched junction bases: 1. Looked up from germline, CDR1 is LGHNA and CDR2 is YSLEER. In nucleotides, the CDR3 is TGCGCCAGCAGCCAGGGGACAGGGGGCACAGATACGCAGTATTTT. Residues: CASSQGTGGTDTQYF.